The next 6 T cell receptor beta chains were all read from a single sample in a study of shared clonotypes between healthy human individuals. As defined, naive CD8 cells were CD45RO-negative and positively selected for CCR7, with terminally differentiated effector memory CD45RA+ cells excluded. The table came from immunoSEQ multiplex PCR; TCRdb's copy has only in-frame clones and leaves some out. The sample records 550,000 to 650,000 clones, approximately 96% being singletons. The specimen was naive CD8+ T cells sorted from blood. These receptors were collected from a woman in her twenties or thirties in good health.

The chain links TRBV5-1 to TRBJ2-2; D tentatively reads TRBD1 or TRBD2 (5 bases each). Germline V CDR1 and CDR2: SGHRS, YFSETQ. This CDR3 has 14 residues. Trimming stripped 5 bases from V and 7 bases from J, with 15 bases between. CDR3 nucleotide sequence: TGCGCCAGCAGTTTCAGGGACGGACTCGGGGAGCTGTTTTTT. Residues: CASSFRDGLGELFF.

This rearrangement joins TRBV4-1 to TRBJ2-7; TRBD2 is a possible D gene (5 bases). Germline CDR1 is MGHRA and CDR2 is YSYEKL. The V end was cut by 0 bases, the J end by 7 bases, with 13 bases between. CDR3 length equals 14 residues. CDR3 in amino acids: CASSQDVGPGEQYF. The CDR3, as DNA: TGCGCCAGCAGCCAAGATGTCGGGCCGGGGGAGCAGTACTTC.

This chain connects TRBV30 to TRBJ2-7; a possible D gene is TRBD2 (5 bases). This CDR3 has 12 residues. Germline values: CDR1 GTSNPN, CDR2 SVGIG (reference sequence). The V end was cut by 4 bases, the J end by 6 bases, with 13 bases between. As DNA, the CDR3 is TGTGCCTGGAACCCCGGTCGGGGCGAGCAGTACTTC. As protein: CAWNPGRGEQYF.

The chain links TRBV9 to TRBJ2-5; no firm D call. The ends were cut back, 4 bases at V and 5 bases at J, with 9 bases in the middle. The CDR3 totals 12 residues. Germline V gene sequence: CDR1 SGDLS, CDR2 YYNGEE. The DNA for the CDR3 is TGTGCCAGCAGCCTTCTCGGGGAGACCCAGTACTTC. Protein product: CASSLLGETQYF.

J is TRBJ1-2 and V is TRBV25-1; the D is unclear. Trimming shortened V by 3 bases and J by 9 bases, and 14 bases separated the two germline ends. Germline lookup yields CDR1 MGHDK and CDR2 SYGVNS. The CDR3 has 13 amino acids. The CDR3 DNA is TGTGCCAGCAGTGACCAATGGGGTTACAGCTACACCTTC. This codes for CASSDQWGYSYTF.

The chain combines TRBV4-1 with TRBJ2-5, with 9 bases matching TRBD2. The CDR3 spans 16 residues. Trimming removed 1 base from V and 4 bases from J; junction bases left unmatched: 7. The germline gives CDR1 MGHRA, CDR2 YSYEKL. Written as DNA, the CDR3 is TGCGCCAGCAGCCAAGCCGGGACTAGCTTCCGAGAGACCCAGTACTTC. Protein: CASSQAGTSFRETQYF.